This T cell receptor (beta chain) was observed in a study of T cells expressing NK-cell markers. Study in general: Just one sequenced donor of eight was HCMV-seronegative, while seven were seropositive.

In the case of this clonotype: Its antigen is undetermined.

For each CDR3 protein, TCRdb gives one entry from its re-call of the 5' RACE reads, without DNA. In total, the table holds 200,000 to 300,000 distinct CDR3 sequences. Germline V CDR1 and CDR2: GTSNPN, SVGIG (reference sequence). The CDR3 runs to 14 residues. Findings of the study overall: In a handful of donors, dominant clonotypes made up about 25-60.1% of CD3+CD56-NKG2C+ cells. The dominant NKG2C+ clonotypes represented about 1.0-7.5% of CD8+ T cells in several donors.

Sample: blood T cells: a sorted CD56 or NKG2C T cell subset, CD4+ or CD8+ T cells, or bulk PBMC T cells (not recorded which). This clonotype was sampled from a man between 18 and 29 years old in good health. J is TRBJ2-2 and V is TRBV30; TCRdb reports TRBD2, a call that lacks DNA to check it against. The CDR3 loop is CAGASGPNTGELFF.